This T cell receptor beta chain was documented in a study of STAT5B mutations in CD4+ large granular lymphocyte leukemia (dated by TCRdb to 2022 to 2024). For the wider study: Among healthy controls, the CDR3 'QG' motif was associated with a particular HLA allele. The study compared the TCRbeta repertoires of patients with CD4+ T-cell large granular lymphocyte leukemia against the TCRbeta repertoires of healthy blood donors. Flow cytometry performed on FACSCanto II or FACSVerse showed that the purified fractions had more than 95% purity among lymphocytes.

V is shortened by 2 bases, J by 1 base, and the region joining them spans 15 bases. Per the germline V gene, LGHNA is the CDR1 and YNFKEQ is the CDR2. The CDR3 sequence holds 16 residues, the cysteine and phenylalanine included. Of all the DNA, just the CDR3 is kept, 48 bases in frame from base 1. The immunoSEQ assay at survey resolution was applied to genomic DNA for sequencing of TCRbeta rearrangements. The source study handled its data this way. In the TCR sequencing data, the lowest productive clonotype frequency that could be detected was 2.59 x 10-5. Only productive TCRbeta rearrangements, defined as complete and in-frame sequences, were included in the analyses. The clonality of each sample was calculated as Simpson clonality in the immunoSEQ Analyzer version 3.0. Clones were grouped by frequency into very rare, small, medium, large (1-20%) or hyperexpanded (>20%) categories. Generation probabilities were estimated with OLGA 1.2.3, V-gene circos plots were made with VDJtools, specificities were looked up in VDJdb, and CDR3 motifs were identified with GLIPH. In TCRdb, the immuneACCESS table is reduced to in-frame sequences with V and J assigned. These tables do not hold every clone; where another copy was compared, an unresolved V gene accounts for under half, and the others remain unexplained. V and J calls and clone size are given by that table; D and trimming were obtained from the DNA. The sample table contains 22,000 or so clones; only one count was recorded for 82% of them. Of the sample, approximately 8.9% is held by the ten largest clones.

Broader findings and caveats from the paper: Enrichment of TRBV06-family usage was observed among the top patient clones (8/27) relative to healthy controls (2/35). The main leukemic clonotypes were found to be private to each patient, although 25% to 30% of the main leukemic clonotypes were detected at low frequency in the non-leukemic repertoires of other patients. Compared with healthy CD4+ repertoires, CD4-sorted patient repertoires appeared more clonal, and this difference remained even after the putative leukemic clones were removed. The data were not HLA-matched, and the relatively small sample size could explain the higher clonality seen in CD4+ compared with CD8+ T-LGLL.

This clone has only one observation. This receptor's antigen is unknown. Base-call qualities are not available, and no considerably larger clone is one nucleotide away. The healthy controls were 35 or so blood donors, and the buffy coats of these donors were supplied by the Finnish Red Cross blood service. All TCR-sequenced material derived from peripheral blood: patient blood samples and healthy donor buffy coats. Ficoll-Hypaque gradient centrifugation was used to isolate peripheral blood mononuclear cells. For the healthy controls, CD4+ cells were obtained from buffy coats by magnetic purification. The Gentra Puregene Cell and Tissue kit was used for genomic DNA extraction, and quantification was performed on a Qubit 2.0 fluorometer.

The receptor's source is a human donor in good health. The material sequenced was CD4+ T cells from blood buffy coats. The rearranged segments are TRBV4-2 and TRBJ2-7; the D gene cannot be named for sure. CDR3 region: CASSQTPTIPSYEQYF. The DNA reads TGTGCCAGCAGCCAAACGCCGACGATACCTTCCTACGAGCAGTACTTC.